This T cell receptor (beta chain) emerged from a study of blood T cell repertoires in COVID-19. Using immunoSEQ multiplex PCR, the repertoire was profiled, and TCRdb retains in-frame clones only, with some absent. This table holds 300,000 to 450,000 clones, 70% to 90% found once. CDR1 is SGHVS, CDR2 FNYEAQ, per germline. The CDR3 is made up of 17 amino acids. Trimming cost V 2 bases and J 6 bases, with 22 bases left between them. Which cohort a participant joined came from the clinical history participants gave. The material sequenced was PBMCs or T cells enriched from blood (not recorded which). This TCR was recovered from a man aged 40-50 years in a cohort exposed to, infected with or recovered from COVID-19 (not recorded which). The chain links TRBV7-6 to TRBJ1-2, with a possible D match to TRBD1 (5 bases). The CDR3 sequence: CASSLFRKRRGMDGYTF. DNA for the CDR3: TGTGCCAGCAGCTTATTTCGCAAGAGAAGGGGTATGGATGGCTACACCTTC.